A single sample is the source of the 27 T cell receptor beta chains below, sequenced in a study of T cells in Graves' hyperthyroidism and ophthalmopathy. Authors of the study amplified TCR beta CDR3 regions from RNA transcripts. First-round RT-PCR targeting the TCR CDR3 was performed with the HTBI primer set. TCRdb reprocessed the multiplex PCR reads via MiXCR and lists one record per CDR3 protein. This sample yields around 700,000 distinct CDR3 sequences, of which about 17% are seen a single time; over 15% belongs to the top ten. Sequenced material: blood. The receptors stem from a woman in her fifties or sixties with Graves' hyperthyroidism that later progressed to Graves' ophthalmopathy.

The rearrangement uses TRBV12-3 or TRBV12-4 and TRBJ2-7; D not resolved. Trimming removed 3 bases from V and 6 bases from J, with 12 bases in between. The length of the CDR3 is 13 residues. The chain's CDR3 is CASSFRNSSEQYF. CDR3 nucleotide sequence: TGTGCCAGCAGTTTTAGGAATTCCAGCGAGCAGTACTTC.

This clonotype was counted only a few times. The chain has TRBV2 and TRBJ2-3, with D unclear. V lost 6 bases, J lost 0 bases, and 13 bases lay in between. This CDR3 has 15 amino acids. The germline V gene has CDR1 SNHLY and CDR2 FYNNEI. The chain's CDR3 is CASSPLTISTDTQYF. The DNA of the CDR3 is TGTGCCAGCAGCCCCCTCACCATAAGCACAGATACGCAGTATTTT.

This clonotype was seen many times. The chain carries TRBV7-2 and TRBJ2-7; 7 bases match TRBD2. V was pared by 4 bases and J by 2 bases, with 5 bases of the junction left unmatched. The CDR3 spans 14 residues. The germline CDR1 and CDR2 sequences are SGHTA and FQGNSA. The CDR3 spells CASSSERGTYEQYF. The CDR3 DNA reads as TGTGCCAGCAGCTCGGAGCGGGGAACCTACGAGCAGTACTTC. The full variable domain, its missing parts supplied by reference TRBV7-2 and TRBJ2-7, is GAGVSQSPSNKVTEKGKDVELRCDPISGHTALYWYRQSLGQGLEFLIYFQGNSAPDKSGLPSDRFSAERTGGSVSTLTIQRTQQEDSAVYLCASSSERGTYEQYFGPGTRLTVT.

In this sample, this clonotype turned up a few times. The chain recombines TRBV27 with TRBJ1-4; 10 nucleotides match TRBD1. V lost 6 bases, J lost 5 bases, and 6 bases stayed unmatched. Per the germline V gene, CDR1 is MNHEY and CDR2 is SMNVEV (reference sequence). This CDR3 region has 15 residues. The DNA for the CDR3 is TGTGCCAGCAGGCCGACAGGGGGCCCGAATGAAAAACTGTTTTTT. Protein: CASRPTGGPNEKLFF.

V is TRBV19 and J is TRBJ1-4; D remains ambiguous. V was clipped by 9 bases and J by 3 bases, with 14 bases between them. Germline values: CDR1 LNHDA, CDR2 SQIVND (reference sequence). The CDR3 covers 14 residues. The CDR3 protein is CASRPPLANEKLFF. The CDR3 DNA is TGTGCCAGCCGCCCCCCGTTGGCTAATGAAAAACTGTTTTTT.

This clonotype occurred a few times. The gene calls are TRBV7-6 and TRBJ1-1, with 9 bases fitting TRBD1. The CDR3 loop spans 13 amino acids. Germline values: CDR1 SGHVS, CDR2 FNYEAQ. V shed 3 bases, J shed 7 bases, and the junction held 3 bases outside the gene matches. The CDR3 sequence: CASSFRQGGEAFF. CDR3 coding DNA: TGTGCCAGCAGCTTCAGACAGGGGGGTGAAGCTTTCTTT.

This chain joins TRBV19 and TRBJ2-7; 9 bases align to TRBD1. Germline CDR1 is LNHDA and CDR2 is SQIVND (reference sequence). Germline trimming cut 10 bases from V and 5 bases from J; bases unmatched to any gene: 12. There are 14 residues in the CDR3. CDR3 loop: CATKTGTGFHEQYF. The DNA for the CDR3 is TGTGCCACCAAAACCGGGACAGGGTTCCACGAGCAGTACTTC.

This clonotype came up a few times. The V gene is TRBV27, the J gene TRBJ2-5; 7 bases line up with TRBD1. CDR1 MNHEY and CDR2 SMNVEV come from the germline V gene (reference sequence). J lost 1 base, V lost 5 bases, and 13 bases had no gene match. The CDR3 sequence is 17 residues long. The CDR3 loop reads CASSPILPQGTQETQYF. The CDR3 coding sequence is TGTGCCAGCAGTCCCATCCTCCCACAGGGGACCCAAGAGACCCAGTACTTC.

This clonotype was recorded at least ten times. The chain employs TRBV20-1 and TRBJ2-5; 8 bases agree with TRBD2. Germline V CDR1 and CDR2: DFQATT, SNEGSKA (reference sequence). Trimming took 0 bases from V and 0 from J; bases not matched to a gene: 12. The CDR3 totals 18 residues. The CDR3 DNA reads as TGCAGTGCTAGAGATGGGTTTGTCGGCGGGGGGAACCAAGAGACCCAGTACTTC. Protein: CSARDGFVGGGNQETQYF.

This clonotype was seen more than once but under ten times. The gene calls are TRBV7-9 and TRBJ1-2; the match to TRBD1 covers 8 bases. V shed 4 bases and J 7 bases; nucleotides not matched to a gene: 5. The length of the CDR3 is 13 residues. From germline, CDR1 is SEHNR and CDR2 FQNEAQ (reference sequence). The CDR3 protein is CASSYGTGGGYTF. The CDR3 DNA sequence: TGTGCCAGCAGCTACGGGACAGGAGGTGGCTACACCTTC.

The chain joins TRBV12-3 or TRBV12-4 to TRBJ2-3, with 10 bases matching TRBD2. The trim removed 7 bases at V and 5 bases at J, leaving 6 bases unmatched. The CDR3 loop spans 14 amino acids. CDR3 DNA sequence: TGTGCCAGCAAGAAGCGGGGGGGTGGAGATACGCAGTATTTT. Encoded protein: CASKKRGGGDTQYF.

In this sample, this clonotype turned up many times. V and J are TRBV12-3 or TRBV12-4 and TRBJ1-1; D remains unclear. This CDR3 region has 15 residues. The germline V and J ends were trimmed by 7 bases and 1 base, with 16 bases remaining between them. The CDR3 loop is CASTPREQSNTEAFF. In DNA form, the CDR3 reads TGTGCCAGCACTCCCCGGGAACAGTCGAACACTGAAGCTTTCTTT.

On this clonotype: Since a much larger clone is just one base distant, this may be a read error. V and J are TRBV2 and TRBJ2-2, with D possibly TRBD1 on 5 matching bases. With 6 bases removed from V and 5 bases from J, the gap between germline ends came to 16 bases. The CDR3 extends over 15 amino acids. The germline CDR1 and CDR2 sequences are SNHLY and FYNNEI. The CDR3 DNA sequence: TGTGCCAGCAGGACGGAGTTGGCAGGGACCGGGGAGCTGTTTTTT. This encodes CASRTELAGTGELFF.

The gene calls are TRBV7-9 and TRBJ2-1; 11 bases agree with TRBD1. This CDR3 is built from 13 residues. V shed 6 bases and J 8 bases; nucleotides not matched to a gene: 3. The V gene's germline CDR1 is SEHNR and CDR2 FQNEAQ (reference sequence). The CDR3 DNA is TGTGCCAGCAGAGGACAGGGGGCTGATGAGCAGTTCTTC. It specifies CASRGQGADEQFF. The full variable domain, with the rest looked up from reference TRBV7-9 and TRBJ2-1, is DTGVSQNPRHKITKRGQNVTFRCDPISEHNRLYWYRQTLGQGPEFLTYFQNEAQLEKSRLLSDRFSAERPKGSFSTLEIQRTEQGDSAMYLCASRGQGADEQFFGPGTRLTVL.

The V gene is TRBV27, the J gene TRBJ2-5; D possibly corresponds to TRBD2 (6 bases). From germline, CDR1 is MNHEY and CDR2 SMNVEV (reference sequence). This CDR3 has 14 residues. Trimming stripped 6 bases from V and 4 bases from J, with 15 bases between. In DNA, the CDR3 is TGTGCCAGCAGCTTGATGGAGGGTGTAGAGACCCAGTACTTC. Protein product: CASSLMEGVETQYF.

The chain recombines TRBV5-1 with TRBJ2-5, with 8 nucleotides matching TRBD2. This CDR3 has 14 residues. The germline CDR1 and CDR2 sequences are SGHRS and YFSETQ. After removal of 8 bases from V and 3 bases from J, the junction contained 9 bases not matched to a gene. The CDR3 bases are TGCGCCAGTAGAAAACTAGCGGAAGAAGAGACCCAGTACTTC. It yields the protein CASRKLAEEETQYF.

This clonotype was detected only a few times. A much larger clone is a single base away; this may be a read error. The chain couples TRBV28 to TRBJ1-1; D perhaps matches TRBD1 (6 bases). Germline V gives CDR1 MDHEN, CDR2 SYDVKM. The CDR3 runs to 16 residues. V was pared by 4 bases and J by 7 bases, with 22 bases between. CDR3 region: CASSSTRRGKGGEAFF. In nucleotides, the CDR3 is TGTGCCAGCAGTTCGACCCGCAGGGGCAAGGGAGGTGAAGCTTTCTTT.

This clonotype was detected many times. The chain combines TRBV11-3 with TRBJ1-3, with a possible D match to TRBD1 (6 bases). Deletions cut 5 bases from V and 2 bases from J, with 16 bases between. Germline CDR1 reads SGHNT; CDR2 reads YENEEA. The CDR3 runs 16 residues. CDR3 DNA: TGTGCCAGCAGCGCAACAGGGATGGGGACTGGAAACACCATATATTTT. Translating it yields CASSATGMGTGNTIYF.

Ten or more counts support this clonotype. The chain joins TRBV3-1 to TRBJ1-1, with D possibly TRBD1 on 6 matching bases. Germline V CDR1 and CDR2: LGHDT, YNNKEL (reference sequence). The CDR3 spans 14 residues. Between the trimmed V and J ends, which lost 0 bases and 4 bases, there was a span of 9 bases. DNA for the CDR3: TGTGCCAGCAGCCAAGATACGGGGGCCACTGAAGCTTTCTTT. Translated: CASSQDTGATEAFF. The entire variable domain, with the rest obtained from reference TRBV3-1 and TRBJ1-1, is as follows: DTAVSQTPKYLVTQMGNDKSIKCEQNLGHDTMYWYKQDSKKFLKIMFSYNNKELIINETVPNRFSPKSPDKAHLNLHINSLELGDSAVYFCASSQDTGATEAFFGQGTRLTVV.

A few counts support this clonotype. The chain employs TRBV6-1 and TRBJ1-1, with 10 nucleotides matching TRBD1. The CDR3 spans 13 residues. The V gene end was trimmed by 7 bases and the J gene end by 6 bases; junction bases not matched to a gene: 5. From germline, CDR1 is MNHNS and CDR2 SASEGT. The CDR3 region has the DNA TGTGCCAGCAATAGACAGGGGGCTTCTGAAGCTTTCTTT. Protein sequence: CASNRQGASEAFF.

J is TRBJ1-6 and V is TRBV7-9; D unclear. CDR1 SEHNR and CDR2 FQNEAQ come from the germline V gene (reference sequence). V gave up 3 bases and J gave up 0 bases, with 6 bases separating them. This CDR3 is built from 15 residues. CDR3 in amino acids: CASSFEGSYNSPLHF. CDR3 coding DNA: TGTGCCAGCAGCTTTGAGGGCTCCTATAATTCACCCCTCCACTTT.

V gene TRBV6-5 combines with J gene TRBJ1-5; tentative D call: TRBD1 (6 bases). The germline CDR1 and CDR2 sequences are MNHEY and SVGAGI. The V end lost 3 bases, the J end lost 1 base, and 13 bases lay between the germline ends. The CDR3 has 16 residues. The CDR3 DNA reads TGTGCCAGCAGTTATTCCGAAACAGGGAGCAATCAGCCCCAGCATTTT. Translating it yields CASSYSETGSNQPQHF.

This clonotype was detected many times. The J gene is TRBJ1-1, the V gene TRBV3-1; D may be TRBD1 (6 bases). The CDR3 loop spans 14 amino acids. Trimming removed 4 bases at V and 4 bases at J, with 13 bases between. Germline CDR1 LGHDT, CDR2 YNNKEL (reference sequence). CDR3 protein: CASSRTEGGTEAFF. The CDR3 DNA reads TGTGCCAGCAGCCGGACAGAAGGGGGCACTGAAGCTTTCTTT.

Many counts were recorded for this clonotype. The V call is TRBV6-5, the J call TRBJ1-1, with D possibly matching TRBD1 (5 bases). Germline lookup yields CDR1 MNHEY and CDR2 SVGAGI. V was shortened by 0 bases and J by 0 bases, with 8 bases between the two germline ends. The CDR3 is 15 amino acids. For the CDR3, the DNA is TGTGCCAGCAGTTACTCAGACAGACTGAACACTGAAGCTTTCTTT. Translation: CASSYSDRLNTEAFF.

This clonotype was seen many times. The CDR3 DNA is TGCGCCAGCAGCTTGGACAGGGCGGCCAATCAGCCCCAGCATTTT. Amino acid sequence: CASSLDRAANQPQHF. V gene TRBV5-1 combines with J gene TRBJ1-5, with D possibly TRBD1 on 6 matching bases. V dropped 0 bases and J dropped 3 bases, with 10 bases sitting between them. The germline gives CDR1 SGHRS, CDR2 YFSETQ. CDR3 length: 15 residues. Full variable domain (outside the CDR3, taken from reference TRBV5-1 and TRBJ1-5): KAGVTQTPRYLIKTRGQQVTLSCSPISGHRSVSWYQQTPGQGLQFLFEYFSETQRNKGNFPGRFSGRQFSNSRSEMNVSTLELGDSALYLCASSLDRAANQPQHFGDGTRLSIL.

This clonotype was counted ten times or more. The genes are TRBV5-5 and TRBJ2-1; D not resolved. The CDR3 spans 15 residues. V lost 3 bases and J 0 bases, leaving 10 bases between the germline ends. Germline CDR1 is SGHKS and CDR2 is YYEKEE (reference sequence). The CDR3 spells CASSYKSSSYNEQFF. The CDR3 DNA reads TGTGCCAGCAGCTATAAATCGAGCTCCTACAATGAGCAGTTCTTC.

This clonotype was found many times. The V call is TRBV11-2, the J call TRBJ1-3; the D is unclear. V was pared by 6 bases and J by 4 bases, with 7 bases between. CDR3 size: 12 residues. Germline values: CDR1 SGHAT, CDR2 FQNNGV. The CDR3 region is CASSFNGNTIYF. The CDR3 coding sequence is TGTGCCAGCAGTTTTAACGGAAACACCATATATTTT.